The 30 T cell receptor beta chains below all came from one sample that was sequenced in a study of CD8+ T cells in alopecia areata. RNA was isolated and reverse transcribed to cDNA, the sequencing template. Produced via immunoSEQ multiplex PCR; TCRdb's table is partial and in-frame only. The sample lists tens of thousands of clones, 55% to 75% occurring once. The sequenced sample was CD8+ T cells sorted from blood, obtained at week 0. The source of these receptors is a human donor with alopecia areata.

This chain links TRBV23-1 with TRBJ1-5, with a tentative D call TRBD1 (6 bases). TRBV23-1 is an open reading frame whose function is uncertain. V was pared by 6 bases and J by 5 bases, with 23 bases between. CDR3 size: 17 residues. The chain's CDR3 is CASSQPFGRGRDQPQHF. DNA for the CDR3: TGCGCCAGCAGCCAACCCTTCGGTCGGGGGCGCGATCAGCCCCAGCATTTT.

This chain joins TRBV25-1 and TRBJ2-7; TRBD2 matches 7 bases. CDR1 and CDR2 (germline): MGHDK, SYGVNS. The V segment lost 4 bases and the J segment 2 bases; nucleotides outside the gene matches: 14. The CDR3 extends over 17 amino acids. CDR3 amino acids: CASSGWPPGGGTYEQYF. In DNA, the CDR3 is TGTGCCAGCAGTGGTTGGCCCCCGGGGGGAGGGACCTACGAGCAGTACTTC.

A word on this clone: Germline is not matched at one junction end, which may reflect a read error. Here the CDR3 reads CASSQVTDSSYEQYF. The CDR3 bases are TGCGCCAGCAGCCAAGTGACGGATAGCTCCTACGAGCAGTACTTC. This chain uses TRBV11-2 with TRBJ2-7; D call uncertain. From germline, CDR1 is SGHAT and CDR2 FQNNGV. The CDR3 has 15 amino acids.

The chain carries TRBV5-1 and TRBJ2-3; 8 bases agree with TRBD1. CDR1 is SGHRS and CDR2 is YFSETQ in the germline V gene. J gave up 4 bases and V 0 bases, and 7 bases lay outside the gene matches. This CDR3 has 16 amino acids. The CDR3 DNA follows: TGCGCCAGCAGCTTGGAGGCGGGACAGGTTCCAGATACGCAGTATTTT. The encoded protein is CASSLEAGQVPDTQYF.

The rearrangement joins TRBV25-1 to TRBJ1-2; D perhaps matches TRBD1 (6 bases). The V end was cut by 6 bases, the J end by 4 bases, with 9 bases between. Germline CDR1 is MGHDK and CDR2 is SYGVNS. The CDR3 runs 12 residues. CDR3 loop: CASSHRAYGYTF. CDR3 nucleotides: TGTGCCAGCAGCCACAGGGCCTATGGCTACACCTTC.

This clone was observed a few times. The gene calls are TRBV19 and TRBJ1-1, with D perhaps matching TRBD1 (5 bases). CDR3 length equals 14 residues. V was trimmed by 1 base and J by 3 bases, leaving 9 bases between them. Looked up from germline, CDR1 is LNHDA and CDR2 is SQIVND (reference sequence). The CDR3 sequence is CASSIAQGYTEAFF. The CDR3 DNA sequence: TGTGCCAGTAGTATAGCTCAGGGATACACTGAAGCTTTCTTT.

The CDR3 region has the DNA TGTGCCAGCAGCTCGGTAACTACACTCACAGATACGCAGTATTTT. This translates into CASSSVTTLTDTQYF. This chain connects TRBV5-4 to TRBJ2-3; D is undetermined. V was trimmed by 3 bases and J by 2 bases, leaving 13 bases between them. The CDR3 runs 15 residues. Germline V lookup: CDR1 SGHNT, CDR2 YYREEE (reference sequence). The whole variable domain, filled in from reference TRBV5-4 and TRBJ2-3, reads ETGVTQSPTHLIKTRGQQVTLRCSSQSGHNTVSWYQQALGQGPQFIFQYYREEENGRGNFPPRFSGLQFPNYSSELNVNALELDDSALYLCASSSVTTLTDTQYFGPGTRLTVL.

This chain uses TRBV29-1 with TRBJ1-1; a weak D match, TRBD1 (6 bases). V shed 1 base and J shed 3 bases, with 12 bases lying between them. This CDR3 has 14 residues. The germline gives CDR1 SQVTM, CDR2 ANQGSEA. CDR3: CSVEGPGVDTEAFF. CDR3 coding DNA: TGCAGCGTTGAAGGTCCAGGGGTAGACACTGAAGCTTTCTTT. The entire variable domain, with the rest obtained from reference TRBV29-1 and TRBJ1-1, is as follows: SAVISQKPSRDICQRGTSLTIQCQVDSQVTMMFWYRQQPGQSLTLIATANQGSEATYESGFVIDKFPISRPNLTFSTLTVSNMSPEDSSIYLCSVEGPGVDTEAFFGQGTRLTVV.

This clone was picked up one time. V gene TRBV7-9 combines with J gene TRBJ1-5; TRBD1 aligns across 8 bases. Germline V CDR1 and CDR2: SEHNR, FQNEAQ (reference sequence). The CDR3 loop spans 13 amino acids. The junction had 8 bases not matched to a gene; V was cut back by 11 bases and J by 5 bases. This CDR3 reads CAVTQGDDQPQHF. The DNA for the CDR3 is TGTGCCGTGACACAGGGGGATGATCAGCCCCAGCATTTT.

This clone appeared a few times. The CDR3 DNA follows: TGTGCCAGCAGTTACGAAGGTTACACCGGGGAGCTGTTTTTT. Protein: CASSYEGYTGELFF. The V and J genes are TRBV6-5 and TRBJ2-2; D not resolved. V shed 2 bases and J shed 3 bases, with 7 bases lying between them. The CDR3 has 14 amino acids. Germline V lookup: CDR1 MNHEY, CDR2 SVGAGI.

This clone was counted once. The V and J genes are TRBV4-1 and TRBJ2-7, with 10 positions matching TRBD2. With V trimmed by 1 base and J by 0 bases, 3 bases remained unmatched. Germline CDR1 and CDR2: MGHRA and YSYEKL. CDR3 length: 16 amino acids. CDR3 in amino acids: CASSQVASGSSYEQYF. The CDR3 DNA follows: TGCGCCAGCAGCCAAGTGGCTAGCGGGAGCTCCTACGAGCAGTACTTC.

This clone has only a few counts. The CDR3 region is CSVALGMNTEAFF. The CDR3 nucleotides are TGCAGCGTTGCGTTAGGGATGAACACTGAAGCTTTCTTT. This chain connects TRBV29-1 to TRBJ1-1; D unresolved. The germline V and J ends were trimmed by 4 bases and 0 bases, with 9 bases remaining between them. Germline V gene data show CDR1 as SQVTM and CDR2 as ANQGSEA. The CDR3 is 13 amino acids.

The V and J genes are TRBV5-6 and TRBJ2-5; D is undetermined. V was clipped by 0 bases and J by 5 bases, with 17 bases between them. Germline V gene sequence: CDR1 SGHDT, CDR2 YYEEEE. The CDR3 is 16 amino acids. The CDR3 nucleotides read TGTGCCAGCAGCTTGGCTTCTAGAATAGCCGGGGAGACCCAGTACTTC. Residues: CASSLASRIAGETQYF.

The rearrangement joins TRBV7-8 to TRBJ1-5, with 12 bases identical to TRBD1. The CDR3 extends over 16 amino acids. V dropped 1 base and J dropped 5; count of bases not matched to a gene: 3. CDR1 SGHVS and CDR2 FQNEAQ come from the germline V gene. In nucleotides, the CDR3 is TGTGCCAGCAGCTTAGTGGGACAGGGGGCTCATCAGCCCCAGCATTTT. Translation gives CASSLVGQGAHQPQHF. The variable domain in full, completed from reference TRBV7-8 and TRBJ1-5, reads GAGVSQSPRYKVAKRGQDVALRCDPISGHVSLFWYQQALGQGPEFLTYFQNEAQLDKSGLPSDRFFAERPEGSVSTLKIQRTQQEDSAVYLCASSLVGQGAHQPQHFGDGTRLSIL.

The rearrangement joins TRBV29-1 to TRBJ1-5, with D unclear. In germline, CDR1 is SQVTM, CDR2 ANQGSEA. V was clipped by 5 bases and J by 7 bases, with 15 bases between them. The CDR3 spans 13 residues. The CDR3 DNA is TGCAGCGTTCGTAACGGGGAGAGCCAGCCCCAGCATTTT. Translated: CSVRNGESQPQHF.

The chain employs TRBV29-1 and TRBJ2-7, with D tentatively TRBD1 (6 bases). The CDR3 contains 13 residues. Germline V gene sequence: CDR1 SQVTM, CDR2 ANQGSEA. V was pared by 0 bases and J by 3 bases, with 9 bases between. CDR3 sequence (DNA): TGCAGCGTTGAAGAGGTAGGGGGCTACGAGCAGTACTTC. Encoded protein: CSVEEVGGYEQYF.

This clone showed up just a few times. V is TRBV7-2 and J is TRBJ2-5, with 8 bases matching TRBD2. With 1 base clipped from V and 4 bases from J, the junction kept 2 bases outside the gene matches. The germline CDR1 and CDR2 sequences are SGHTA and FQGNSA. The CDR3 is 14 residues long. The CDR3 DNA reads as TGTGCCAGCAGCTTAGGTACTAGCGGAGAGACCCAGTACTTC. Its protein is CASSLGTSGETQYF.

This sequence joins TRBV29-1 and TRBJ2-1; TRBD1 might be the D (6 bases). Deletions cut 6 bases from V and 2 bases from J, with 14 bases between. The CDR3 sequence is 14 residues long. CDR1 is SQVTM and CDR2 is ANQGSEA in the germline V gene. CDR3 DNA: TGCAGCGTGGAACCCGGGACAACCTACAATGAGCAGTTCTTC. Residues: CSVEPGTTYNEQFF.

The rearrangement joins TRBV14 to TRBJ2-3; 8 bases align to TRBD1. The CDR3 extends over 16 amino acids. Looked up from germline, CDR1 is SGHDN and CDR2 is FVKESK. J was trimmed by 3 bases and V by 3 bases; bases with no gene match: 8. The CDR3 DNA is TGTGCCAGCAGCCAGTTCCGGGACAGGAGGACAGATACGCAGTATTTT. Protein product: CASSQFRDRRTDTQYF. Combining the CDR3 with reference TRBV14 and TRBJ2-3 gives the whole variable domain EAGVTQFPSHSVIEKGQTVTLRCDPISGHDNLYWYRRVMGKEIKFLLHFVKESKQDESGMPNNRFLAERTGGTYSTLKVQPAELEDSGVYFCASSQFRDRRTDTQYFGPGTRLTVL.

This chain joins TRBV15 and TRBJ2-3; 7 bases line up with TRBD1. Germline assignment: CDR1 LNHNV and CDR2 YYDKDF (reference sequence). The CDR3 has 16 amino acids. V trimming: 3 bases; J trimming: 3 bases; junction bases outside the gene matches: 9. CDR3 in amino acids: CATSSLVTGETDTQYF. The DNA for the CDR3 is TGTGCCACCAGCAGTCTAGTCACAGGGGAAACAGATACGCAGTATTTT.

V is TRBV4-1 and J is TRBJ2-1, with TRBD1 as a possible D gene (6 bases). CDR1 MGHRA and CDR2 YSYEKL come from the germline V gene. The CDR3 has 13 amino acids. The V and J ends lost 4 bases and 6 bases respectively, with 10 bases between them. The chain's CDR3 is CASSLDRPNEQFF. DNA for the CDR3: TGCGCCAGCAGCCTCGACAGGCCCAATGAGCAGTTCTTC.

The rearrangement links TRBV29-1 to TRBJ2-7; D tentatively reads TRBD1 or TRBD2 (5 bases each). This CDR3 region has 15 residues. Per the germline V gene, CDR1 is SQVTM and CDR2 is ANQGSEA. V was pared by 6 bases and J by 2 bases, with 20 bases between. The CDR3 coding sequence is TGCAGCGTCCAACACCTGGGACCCCGGACCTACGAGCAGTACTTC. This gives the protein CSVQHLGPRTYEQYF.

The CDR3 sequence is CASSAGQLYQETQYF. Written as DNA, the CDR3 is TGTGCCAGCAGCGCGGGACAGCTATACCAAGAGACCCAGTACTTC. This chain links TRBV7-2 with TRBJ2-5, with D tentatively TRBD1 (7 bases). Trimming removed 5 bases at V and 0 bases at J, with 13 bases between. Germline assignment: CDR1 SGHTA and CDR2 FQGNSA. The CDR3 has 15 residues.

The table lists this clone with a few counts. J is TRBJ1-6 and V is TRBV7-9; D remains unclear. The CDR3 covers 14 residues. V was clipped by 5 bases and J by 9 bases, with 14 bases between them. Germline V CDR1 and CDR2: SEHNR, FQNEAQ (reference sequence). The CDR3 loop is CASSAALLRSPLHF. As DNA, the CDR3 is TGTGCCAGCAGCGCGGCCCTCCTGCGTTCACCCCTCCACTTT.

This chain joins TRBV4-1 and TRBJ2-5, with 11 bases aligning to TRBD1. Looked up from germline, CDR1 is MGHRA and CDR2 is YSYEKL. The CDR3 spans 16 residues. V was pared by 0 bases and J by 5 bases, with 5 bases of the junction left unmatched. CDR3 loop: CASSQDRTGGFETQYF. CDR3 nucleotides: TGCGCCAGCAGCCAAGACCGGACAGGGGGCTTCGAGACCCAGTACTTC.

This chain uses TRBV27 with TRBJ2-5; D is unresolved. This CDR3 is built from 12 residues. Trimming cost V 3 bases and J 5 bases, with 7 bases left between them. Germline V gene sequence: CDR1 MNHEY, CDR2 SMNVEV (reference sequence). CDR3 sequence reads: CASSFPGETQYF. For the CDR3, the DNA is TGTGCCAGCAGTTTTCCTGGGGAGACCCAGTACTTC.

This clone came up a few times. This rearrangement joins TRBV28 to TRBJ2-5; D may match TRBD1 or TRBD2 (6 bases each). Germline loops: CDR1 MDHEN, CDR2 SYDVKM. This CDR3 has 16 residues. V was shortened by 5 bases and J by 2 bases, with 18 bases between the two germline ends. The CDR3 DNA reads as TGTGCCAGCAGTATCATCCCGGGGGCGGGACAAGAGACCCAGTACTTC. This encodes CASSIIPGAGQETQYF.

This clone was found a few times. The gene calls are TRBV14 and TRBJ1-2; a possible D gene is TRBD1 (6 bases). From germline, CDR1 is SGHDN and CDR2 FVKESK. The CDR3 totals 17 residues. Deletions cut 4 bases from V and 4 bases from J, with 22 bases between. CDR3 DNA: TGTGCCAGCAGCCGTGTTGATACAGGGCCCCTTCGCTATGGCTACACCTTC. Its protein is CASSRVDTGPLRYGYTF.

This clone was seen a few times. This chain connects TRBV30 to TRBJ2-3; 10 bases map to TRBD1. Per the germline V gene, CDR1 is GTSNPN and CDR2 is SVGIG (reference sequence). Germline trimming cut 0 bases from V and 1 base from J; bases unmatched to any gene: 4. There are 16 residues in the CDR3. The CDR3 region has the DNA TGTGCCTGGAGTGTAGGGACAGGGGCAGGCACAGATACGCAGTATTTT. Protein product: CAWSVGTGAGTDTQYF.

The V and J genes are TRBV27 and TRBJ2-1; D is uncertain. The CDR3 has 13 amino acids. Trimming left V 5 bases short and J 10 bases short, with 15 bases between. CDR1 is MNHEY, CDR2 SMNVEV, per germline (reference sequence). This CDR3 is CASSAAIVGEQFF. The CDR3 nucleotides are TGTGCCAGCAGTGCCGCAATCGTCGGCGAGCAGTTCTTC.